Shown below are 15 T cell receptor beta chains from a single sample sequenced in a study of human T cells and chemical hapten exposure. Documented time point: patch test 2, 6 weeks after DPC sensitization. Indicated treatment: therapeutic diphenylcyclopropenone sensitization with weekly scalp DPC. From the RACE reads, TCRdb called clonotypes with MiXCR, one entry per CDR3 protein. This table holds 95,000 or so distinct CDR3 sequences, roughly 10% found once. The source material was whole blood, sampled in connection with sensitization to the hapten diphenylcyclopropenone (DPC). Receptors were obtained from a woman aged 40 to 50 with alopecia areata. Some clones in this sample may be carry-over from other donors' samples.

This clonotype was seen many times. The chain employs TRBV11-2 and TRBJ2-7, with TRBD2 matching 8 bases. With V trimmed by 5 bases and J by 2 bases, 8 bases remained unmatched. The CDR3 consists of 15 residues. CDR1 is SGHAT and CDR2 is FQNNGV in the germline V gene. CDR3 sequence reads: CASSPQAGATYEQYF. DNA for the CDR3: TGTGCCAGCAGCCCCCAAGCGGGAGCGACCTACGAGCAGTACTTC.

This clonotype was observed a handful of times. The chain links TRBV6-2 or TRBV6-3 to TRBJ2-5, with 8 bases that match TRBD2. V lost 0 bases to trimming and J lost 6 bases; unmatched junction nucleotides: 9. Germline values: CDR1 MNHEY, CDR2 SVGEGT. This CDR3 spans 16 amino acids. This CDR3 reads CASSYSRTSTRKTQYF. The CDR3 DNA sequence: TGTGCCAGCAGTTACTCCCGGACTAGCACCCGGAAGACCCAGTACTTC.

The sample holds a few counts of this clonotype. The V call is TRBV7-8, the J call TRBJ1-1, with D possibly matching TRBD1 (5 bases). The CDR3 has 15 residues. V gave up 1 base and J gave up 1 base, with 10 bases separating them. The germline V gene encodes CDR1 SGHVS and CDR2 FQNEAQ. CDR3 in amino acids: CASSLGGSGNTEAFF. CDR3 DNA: TGTGCCAGCAGCTTAGGGGGGTCAGGGAACACTGAAGCTTTCTTT.

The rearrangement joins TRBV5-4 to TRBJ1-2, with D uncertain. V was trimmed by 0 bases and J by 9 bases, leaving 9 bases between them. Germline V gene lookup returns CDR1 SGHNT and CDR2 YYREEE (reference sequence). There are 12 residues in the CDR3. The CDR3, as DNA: TGTGCCAGCAGCTTGGACAGACTAAGCTACACCTTC. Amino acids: CASSLDRLSYTF.

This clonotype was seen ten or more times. CDR3 bases: TGCGCCAGCAGCCAAGATGAAAGGCTCGGTTATGGCTACACCTTC. It is translated as CASSQDERLGYGYTF. The chain is built from TRBV4-3 and TRBJ1-2; D is undetermined. The CDR3 consists of 15 residues. Trimming pared 0 bases from V and 5 bases from J, leaving 13 bases between. Germline lookup yields CDR1 LGHNA and CDR2 YSLEER.

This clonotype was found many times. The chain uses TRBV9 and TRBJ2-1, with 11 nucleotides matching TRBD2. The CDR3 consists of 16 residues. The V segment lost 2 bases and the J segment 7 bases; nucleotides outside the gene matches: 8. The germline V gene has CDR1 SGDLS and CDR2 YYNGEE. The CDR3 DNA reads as TGTGCCAGCAGCGTTTTACTAGCGGGAGACGGGAATGAGCAGTTCTTC. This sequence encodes CASSVLLAGDGNEQFF.

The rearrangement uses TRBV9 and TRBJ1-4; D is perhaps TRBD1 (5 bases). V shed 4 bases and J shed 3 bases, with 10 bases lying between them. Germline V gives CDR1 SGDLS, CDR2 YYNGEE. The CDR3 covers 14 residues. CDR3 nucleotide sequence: TGTGCCAGCAGCACGCAGGGAGCTAATGAAAAACTGTTTTTT. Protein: CASSTQGANEKLFF.

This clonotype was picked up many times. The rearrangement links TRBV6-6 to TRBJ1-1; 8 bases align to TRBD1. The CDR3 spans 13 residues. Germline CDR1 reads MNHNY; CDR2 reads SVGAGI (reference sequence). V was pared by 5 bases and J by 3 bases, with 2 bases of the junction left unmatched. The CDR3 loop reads CASSGTGHTEAFF. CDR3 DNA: TGTGCCAGCAGTGGGACAGGTCACACTGAAGCTTTCTTT.

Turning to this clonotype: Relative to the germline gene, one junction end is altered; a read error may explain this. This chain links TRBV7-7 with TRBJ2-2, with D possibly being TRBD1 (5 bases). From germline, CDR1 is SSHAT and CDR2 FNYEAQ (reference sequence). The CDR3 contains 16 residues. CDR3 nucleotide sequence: TGTGCTAGCAGCTTAGTTCAAGAGGACACCACCGGGGAGCTGTTTTTT. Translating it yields CASSLVQEDTTGELFF.

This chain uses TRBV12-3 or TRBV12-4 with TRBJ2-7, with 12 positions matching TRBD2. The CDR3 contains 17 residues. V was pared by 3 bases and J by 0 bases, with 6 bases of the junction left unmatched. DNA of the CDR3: TGTGCCAGCAGTTTTTCTAGCGGGAGGGCCGGCTCCTACGAGCAGTACTTC. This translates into CASSFSSGRAGSYEQYF.

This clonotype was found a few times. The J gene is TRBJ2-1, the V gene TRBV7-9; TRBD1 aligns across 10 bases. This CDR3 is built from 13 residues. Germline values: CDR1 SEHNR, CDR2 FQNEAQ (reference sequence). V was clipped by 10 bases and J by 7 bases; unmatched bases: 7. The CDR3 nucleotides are TGTGCCACCGAGGGGACAGGGGATAATGAGCAGTTCTTC. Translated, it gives CATEGTGDNEQFF.

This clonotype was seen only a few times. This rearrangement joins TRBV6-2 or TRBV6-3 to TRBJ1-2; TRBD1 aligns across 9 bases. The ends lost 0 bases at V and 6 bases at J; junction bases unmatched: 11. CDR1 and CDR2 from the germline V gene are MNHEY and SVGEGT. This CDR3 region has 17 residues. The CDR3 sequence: CASSYSEPGQGINGYTF. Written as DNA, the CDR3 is TGTGCCAGCAGTTACTCGGAACCGGGACAGGGAATTAATGGCTACACCTTC.

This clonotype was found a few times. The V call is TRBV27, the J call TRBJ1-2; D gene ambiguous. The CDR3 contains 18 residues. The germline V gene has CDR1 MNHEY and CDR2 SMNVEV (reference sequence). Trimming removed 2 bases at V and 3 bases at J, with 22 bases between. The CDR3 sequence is CASSLGVAGRGVDYGYTF. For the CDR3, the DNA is TGTGCCAGCAGTTTAGGGGTGGCGGGCCGCGGCGTGGACTATGGCTACACCTTC.

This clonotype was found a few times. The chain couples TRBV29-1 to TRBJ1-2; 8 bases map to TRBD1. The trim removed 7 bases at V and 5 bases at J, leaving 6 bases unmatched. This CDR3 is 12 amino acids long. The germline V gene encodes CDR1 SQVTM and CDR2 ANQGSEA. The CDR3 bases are TGCAGCGGGGCGGACAGGGTTTATGGCTACACCTTC. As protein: CSGADRVYGYTF.

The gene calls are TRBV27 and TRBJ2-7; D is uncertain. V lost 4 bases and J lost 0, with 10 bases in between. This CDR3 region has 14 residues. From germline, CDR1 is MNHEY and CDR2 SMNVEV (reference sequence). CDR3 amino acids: CASSSQINSYEQYF. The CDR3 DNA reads TGTGCCAGCAGTTCGCAGATTAACTCCTACGAGCAGTACTTC.